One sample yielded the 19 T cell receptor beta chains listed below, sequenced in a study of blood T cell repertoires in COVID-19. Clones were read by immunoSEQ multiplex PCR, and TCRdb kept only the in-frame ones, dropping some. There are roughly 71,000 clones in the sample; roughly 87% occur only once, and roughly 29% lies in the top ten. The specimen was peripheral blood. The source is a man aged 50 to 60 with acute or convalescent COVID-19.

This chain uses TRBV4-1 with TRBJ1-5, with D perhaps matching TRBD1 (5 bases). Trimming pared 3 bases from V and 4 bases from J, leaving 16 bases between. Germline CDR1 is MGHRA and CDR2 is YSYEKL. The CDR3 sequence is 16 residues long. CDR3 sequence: CASSHVSGSGNQPQHF. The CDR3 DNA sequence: TGCGCCAGCAGCCATGTCTCAGGGAGCGGGAATCAGCCCCAGCATTTT.

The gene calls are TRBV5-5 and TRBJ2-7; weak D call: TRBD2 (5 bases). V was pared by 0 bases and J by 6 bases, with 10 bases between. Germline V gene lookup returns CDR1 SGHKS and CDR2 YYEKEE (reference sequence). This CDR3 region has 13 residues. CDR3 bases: TGTGCCAGCAGCTTGGCCGGACGGGGCGAGCAGTACTTC. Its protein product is CASSLAGRGEQYF.

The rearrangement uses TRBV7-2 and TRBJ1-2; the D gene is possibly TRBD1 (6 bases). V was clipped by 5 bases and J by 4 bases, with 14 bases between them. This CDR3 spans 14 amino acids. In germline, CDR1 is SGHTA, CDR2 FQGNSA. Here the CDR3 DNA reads TGTGCCAGCAGCCGCCCTGACAGGTCCTATGGCTACACCTTC. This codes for CASSRPDRSYGYTF.

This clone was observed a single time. For the CDR3, the DNA is TGTGCCAGCGCTAGTTCAGGGTTTACTATAAATGAGCAGTTCTTC. Amino acids: CASASSGFTINEQFF. The rearrangement uses TRBV2 and TRBJ2-1; tentative D call: TRBD1 (5 bases). The ends were cut back, 8 bases at V and 7 bases at J, with 21 bases in the middle. CDR1 is SNHLY, CDR2 FYNNEI, per germline. The CDR3 runs to 15 residues.

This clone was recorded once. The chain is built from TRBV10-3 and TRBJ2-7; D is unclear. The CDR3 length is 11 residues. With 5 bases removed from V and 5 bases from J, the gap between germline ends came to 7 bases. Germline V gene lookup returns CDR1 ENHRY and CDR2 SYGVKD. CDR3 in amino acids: CAISPRDEQYF. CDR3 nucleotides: TGTGCCATCAGTCCCCGGGACGAGCAGTACTTC.

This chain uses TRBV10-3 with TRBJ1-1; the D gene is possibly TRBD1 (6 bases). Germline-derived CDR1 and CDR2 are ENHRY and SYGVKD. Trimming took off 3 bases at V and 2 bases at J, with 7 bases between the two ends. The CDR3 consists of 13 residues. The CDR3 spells CAISEQGNTEAFF. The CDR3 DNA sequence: TGTGCCATCAGTGAACAGGGTAACACTGAAGCTTTCTTT.

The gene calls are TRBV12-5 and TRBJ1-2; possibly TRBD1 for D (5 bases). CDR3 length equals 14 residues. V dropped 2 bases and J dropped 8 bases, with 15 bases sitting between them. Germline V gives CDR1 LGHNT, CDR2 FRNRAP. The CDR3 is CASGLYRDSWGYTF. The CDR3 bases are TGTGCTAGTGGTTTGTACAGAGACAGCTGGGGCTACACCTTC.

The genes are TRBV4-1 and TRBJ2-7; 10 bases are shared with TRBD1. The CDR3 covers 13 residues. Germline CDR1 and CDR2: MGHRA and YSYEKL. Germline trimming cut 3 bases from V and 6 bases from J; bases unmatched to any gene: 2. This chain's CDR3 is CASSQGTGAEQYF. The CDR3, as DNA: TGCGCCAGCAGCCAGGGGACAGGGGCCGAGCAGTACTTC.

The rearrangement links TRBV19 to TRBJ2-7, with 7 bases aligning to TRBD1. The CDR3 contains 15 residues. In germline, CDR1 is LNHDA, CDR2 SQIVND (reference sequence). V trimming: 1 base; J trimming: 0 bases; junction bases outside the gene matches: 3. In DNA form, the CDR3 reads TGTGCCAGTAGTATAGTCAGGGGGATCTCCTACGAGCAGTACTTC. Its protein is CASSIVRGISYEQYF.

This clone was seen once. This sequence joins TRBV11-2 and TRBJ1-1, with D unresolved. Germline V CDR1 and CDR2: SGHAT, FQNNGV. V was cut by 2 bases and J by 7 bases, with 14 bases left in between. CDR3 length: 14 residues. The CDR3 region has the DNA TGTGCCAGCAGCTTACCGACACTAGGATATGAAGCTTTCTTT. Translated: CASSLPTLGYEAFF.

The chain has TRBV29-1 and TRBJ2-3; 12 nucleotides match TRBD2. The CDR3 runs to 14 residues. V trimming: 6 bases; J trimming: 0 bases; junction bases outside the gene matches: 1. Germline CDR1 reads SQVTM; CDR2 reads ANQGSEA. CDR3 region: CSVGLAGSTDTQYF. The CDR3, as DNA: TGCAGCGTAGGACTAGCGGGGAGCACAGATACGCAGTATTTT.

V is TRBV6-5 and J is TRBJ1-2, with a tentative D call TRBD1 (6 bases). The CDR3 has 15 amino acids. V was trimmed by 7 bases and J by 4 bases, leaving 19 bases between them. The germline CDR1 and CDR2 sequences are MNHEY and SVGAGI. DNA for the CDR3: TGTGCCAGCACCAACTTCCCCGGGACAACCTATGGCTACACCTTC. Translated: CASTNFPGTTYGYTF.

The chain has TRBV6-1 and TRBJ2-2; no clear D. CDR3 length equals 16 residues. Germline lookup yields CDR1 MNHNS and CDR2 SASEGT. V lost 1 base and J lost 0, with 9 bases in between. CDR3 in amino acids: CASSEVGQPNTGELFF. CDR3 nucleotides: TGTGCCAGCAGTGAAGTTGGGCAGCCGAACACCGGGGAGCTGTTTTTT.

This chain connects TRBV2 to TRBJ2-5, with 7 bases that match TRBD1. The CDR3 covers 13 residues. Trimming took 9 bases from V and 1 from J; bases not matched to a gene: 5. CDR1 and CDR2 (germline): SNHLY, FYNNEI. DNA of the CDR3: TGTGCCAGAACCCGGGACAGCCAAGAGACCCAGTACTTC. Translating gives CARTRDSQETQYF.

The CDR3 loop is CASSPRQDLISGANVLTF. The CDR3 region has the DNA TGTGCCAGTAGTCCCCGACAGGATCTTATCTCTGGGGCCAACGTCCTGACTTTC. The chain recombines TRBV19 with TRBJ2-6, with a possible D match to TRBD1 (6 bases). V was clipped by 5 bases and J by 0 bases, with 17 bases between them. This CDR3 has 18 residues. The germline V gene encodes CDR1 LNHDA and CDR2 SQIVND (reference sequence).

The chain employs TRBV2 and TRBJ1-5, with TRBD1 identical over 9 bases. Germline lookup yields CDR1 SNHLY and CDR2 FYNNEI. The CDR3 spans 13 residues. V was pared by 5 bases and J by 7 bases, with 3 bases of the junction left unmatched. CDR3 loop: CASSRTGEQPQHF. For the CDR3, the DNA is TGTGCCAGCAGTAGGACAGGGGAACAGCCCCAGCATTTT. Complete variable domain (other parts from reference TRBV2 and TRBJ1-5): EPEVTQTPSHQVTQMGQEVILRCVPISNHLYFYWYRQILGQKVEFLVSFYNNEISEKSEIFDDQFSVERPDGSNFTLKIRSTKLEDSAMYFCASSRTGEQPQHFGDGTRLSIL.

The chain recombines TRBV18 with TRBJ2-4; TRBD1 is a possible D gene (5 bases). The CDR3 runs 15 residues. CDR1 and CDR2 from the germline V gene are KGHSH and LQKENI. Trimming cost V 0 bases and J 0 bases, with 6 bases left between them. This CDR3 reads CASSPPTAAKNIQYF. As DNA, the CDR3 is TGTGCCAGCTCACCACCGACAGCAGCCAAAAACATTCAGTACTTC.

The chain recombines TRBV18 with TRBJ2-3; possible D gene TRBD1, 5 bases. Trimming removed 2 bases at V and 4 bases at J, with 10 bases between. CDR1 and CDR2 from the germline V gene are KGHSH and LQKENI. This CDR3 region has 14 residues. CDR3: CASSPGANADTQYF. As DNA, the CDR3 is TGTGCCAGCTCACCAGGGGCGAACGCAGATACGCAGTATTTT.

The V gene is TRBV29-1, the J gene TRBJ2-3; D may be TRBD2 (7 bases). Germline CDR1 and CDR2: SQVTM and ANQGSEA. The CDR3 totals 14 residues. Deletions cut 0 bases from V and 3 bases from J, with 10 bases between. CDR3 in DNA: TGCAGCGTTGAAGAGCGGGGGCCAACAGATACGCAGTATTTT. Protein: CSVEERGPTDTQYF.